This TCR beta chain came from a study of beta chain features in type 1 diabetes. Overall study results and limits: Researchers could not determine here whether HLA type influences TCRB rearrangement.

Expressed TCRB transcripts were sequenced after all isolated RNA was converted to cDNA. The method was immunoSEQ multiplex PCR; TCRdb's version includes in-frame clones alone and lacks a portion of them. This table holds 970,000 or so clones, roughly 17% found once. Concerning this clone: Its antigen is as yet unknown.

Trimming removed 1 base at V and 7 bases at J, with 8 bases between. CDR3 size: 13 residues. Germline values: CDR1 SEHNR, CDR2 FQNEAQ (reference sequence). Sequenced input: naive CD4+ T cells from blood. The sequence came from a woman aged 18-30 years in good health. The rearrangement joins TRBV7-9 to TRBJ2-1, with D tentatively TRBD1 or TRBD2 (5 bases each). CDR3 sequence: CASSLEGTNEQFF. The CDR3 nucleotides are TGTGCCAGCAGCTTAGAAGGGACGAATGAGCAGTTCTTC.